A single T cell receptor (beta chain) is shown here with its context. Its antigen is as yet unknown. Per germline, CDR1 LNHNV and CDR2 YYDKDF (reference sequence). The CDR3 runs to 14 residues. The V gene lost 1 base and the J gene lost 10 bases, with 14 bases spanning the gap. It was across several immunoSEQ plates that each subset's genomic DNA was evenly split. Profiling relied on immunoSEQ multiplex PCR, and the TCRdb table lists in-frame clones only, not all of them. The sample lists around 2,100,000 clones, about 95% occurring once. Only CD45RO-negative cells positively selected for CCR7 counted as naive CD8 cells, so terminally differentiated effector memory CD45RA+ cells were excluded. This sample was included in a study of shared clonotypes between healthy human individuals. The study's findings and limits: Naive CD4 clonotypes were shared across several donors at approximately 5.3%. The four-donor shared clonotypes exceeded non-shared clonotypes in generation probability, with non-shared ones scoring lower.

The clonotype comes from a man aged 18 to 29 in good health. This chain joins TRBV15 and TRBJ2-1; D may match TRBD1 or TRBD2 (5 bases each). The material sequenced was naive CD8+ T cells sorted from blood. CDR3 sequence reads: CATSRVEGWGEQFF. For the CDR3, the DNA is TGTGCCACCAGCAGAGTAGAGGGATGGGGGGAGCAGTTCTTC.